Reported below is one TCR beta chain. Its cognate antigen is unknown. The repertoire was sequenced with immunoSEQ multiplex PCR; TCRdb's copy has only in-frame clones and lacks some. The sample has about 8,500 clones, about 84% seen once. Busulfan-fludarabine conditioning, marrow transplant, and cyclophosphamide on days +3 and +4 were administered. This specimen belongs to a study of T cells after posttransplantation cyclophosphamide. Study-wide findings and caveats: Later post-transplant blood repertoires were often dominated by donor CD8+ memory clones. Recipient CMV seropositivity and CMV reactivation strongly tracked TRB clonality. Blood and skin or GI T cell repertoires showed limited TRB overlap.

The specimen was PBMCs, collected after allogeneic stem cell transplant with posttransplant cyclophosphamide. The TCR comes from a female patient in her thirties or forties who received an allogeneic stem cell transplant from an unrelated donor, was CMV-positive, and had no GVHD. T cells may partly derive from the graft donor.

For the CDR3, the DNA is TGTGCCAGCAGTTTAAACGCGTTATTACGTACTGAAGCTTTCTTT. This gives the protein CASSLNALLRTEAFF. The V and J genes are TRBV28 and TRBJ1-1, with D uncertain. Trimming removed 2 bases from V and 5 bases from J, with 15 bases in between. The CDR3 contains 15 residues. The germline V gene has CDR1 MDHEN and CDR2 SYDVKM.